This T cell receptor beta chain was captured by sequencing in a study of blood T cell repertoires in COVID-19. About the study: Nucleic acid was either cDNA or gDNA, and it came from T cells, B-cell-depleted T cells, or PBMCs.

CDR3 length: 15 residues. The germline gives CDR1 MGHRA, CDR2 YSYEKL. Trimming removed 1 base from V and 3 bases from J, with 10 bases in between. In the authors' workflow: Estimated nucleated cell counts came from reference gene primer amplification. Clones were read by immunoSEQ multiplex PCR, and TCRdb kept only the in-frame ones, dropping some. Clone size and the V and J calls come from that table; the DNA yielded D and trimming. The repertoire holds over 150,000 clones, with roughly 90% as singletons. Sequencing input: peripheral blood. The sequence was obtained from a man in his late teens or twenties with acute or convalescent COVID-19. The V call is TRBV4-1, the J call TRBJ1-5; D is possibly TRBD1 (6 bases). The CDR3 loop reads CASSQGRGNNQPQHF. CDR3 nucleotide sequence: TGCGCCAGCAGCCAAGGAAGGGGGAACAATCAGCCCCAGCATTTT.